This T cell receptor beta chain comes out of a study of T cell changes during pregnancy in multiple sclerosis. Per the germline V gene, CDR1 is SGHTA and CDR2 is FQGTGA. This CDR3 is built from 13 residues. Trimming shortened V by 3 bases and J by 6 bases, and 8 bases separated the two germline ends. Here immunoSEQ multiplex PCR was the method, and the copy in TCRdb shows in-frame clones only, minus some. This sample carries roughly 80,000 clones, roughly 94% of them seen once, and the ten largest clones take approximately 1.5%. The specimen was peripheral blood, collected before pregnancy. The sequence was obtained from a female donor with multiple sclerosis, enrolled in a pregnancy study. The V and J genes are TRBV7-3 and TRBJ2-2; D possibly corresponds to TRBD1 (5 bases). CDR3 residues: CASSLGPAGELFF. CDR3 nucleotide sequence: TGTGCCAGCAGCTTGGGGCCGGCCGGGGAGCTGTTTTTT. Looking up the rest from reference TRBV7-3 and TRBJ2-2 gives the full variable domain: GAGVSQTPSNKVTEKGKYVELRCDPISGHTALYWYRQSLGQGPEFLIYFQGTGAADDSGLPNDRFFAVRPEGSVSTLKIQRTERGDSAVYLCASSLGPAGELFFGEGSRLTVL.